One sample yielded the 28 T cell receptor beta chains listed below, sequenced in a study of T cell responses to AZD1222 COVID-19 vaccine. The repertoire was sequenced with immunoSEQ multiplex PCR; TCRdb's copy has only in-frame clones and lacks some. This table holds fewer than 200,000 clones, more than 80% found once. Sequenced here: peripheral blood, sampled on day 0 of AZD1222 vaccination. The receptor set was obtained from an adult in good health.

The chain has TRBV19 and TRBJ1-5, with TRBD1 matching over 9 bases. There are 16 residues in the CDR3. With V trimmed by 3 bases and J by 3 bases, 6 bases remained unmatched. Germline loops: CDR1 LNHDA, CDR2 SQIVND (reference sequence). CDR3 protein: CASSIRQGVNNQPQHF. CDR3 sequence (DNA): TGTGCCAGTAGTATCCGACAGGGGGTAAACAATCAGCCCCAGCATTTT.

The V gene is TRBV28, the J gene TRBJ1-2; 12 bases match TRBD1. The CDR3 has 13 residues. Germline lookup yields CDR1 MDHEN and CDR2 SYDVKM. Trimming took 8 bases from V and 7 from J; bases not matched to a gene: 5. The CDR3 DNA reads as TGTGCCAGCGGGGGACAGGGGGCTCGTGGCTACACCTTC. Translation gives CASGGQGARGYTF.

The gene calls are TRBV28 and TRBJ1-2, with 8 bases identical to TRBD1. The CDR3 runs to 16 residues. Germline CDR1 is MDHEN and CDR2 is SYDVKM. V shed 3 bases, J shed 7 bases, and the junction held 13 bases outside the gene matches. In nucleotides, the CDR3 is TGTGCCAGCAGTTTGGCGGACAGGGTACGAGTCCGTGGCTACACCTTC. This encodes CASSLADRVRVRGYTF.

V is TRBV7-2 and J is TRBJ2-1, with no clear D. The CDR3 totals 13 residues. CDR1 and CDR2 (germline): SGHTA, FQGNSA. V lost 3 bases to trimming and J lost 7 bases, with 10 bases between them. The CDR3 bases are TGTGCCAGCAGCTTTCCCCTGGAAAATGAGCAGTTCTTC. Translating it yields CASSFPLENEQFF. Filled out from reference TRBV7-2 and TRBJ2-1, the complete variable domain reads GAGVSQSPSNKVTEKGKDVELRCDPISGHTALYWYRQSLGQGLEFLIYFQGNSAPDKSGLPSDRFSAERTGGSVSTLTIQRTQQEDSAVYLCASSFPLENEQFFGPGTRLTVL.

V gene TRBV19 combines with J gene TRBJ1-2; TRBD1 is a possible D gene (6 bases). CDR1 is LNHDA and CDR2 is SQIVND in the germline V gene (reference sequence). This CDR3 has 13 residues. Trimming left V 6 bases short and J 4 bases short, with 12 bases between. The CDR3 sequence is CASRVTGFYGYTF. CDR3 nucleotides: TGTGCCAGTAGGGTTACAGGGTTCTATGGCTACACCTTC.

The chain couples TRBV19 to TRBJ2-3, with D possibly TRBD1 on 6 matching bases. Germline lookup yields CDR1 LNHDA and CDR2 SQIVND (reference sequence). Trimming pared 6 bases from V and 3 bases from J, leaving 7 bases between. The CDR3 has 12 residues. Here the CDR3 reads CASSQGTDTQYF. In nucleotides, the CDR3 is TGTGCCAGTAGCCAGGGGACAGATACGCAGTATTTT.

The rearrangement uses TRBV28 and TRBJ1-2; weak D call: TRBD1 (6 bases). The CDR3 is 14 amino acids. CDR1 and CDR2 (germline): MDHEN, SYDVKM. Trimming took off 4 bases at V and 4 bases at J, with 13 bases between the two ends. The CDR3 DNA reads TGTGCCAGCAGTTCGACAGGAAGGGGCTATGGCTACACCTTC. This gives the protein CASSSTGRGYGYTF.

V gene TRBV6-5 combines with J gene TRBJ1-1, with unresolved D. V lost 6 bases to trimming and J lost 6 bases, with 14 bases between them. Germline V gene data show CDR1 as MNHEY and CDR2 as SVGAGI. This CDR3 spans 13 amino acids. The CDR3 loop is CASRVTNVAEAFF. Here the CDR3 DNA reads TGTGCCAGCAGGGTGACTAATGTCGCTGAAGCTTTCTTT.

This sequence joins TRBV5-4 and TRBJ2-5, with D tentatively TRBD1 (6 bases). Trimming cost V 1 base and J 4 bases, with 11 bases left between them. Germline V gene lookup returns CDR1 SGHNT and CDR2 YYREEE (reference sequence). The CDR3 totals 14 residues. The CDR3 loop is CASSLQDRGETQYF. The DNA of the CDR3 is TGTGCCAGCAGCTTGCAGGACAGAGGAGAGACCCAGTACTTC.

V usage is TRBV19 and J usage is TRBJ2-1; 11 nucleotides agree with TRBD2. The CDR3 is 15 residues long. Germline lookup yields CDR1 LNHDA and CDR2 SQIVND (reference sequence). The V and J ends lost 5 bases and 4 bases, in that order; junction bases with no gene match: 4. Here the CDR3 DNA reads TGTGCCAGTAGTCGACTAGCGGGGCTATACAATGAGCAGTTCTTC. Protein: CASSRLAGLYNEQFF. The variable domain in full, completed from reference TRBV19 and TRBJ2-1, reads DGGITQSPKYLFRKEGQNVTLSCEQNLNHDAMYWYRQDPGQGLRLIYYSQIVNDFQKGDIAEGYSVSREKKESFPLTVTSAQKNPTAFYLCASSRLAGLYNEQFFGPGTRLTVL.

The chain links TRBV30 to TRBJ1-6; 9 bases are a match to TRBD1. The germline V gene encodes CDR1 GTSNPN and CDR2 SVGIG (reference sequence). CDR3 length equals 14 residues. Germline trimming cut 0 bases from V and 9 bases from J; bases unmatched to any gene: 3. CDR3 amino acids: CAWSVRDRVSPLHF. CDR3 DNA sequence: TGTGCCTGGAGTGTACGGGACAGGGTTTCACCCCTCCACTTT. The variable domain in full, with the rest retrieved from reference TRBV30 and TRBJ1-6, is SQTIHQWPATLVQPVGSPLSLECTVEGTSNPNLYWYRQAAGRGLQLLFYSVGIGQISSEVPQNLSASRPQDRQFILSSKKLLLSDSGFYLCAWSVRDRVSPLHFGNGTRLTVT.

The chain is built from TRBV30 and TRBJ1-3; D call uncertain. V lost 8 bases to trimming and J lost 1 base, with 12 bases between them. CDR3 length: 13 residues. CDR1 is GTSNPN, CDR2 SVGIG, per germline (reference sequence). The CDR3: CATSAGSGNTIYF. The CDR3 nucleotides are TGTGCCACATCTGCGGGGTCTGGAAACACCATATATTTT. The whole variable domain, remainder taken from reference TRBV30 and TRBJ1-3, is SQTIHQWPATLVQPVGSPLSLECTVEGTSNPNLYWYRQAAGRGLQLLFYSVGIGQISSEVPQNLSASRPQDRQFILSSKKLLLSDSGFYLCATSAGSGNTIYFGEGSWLTVV.

The CDR3: CASSPGTGLYNSPLHF. The CDR3 coding sequence is TGTGCCAGCAGTCCCGGGACAGGACTCTATAATTCACCCCTCCACTTT. This rearrangement joins TRBV28 to TRBJ1-6; 8 nucleotides agree with TRBD1. CDR1 and CDR2 (germline): MDHEN, SYDVKM. The ends lost 5 bases at V and 3 bases at J; junction bases unmatched: 6. The CDR3 extends over 16 amino acids.

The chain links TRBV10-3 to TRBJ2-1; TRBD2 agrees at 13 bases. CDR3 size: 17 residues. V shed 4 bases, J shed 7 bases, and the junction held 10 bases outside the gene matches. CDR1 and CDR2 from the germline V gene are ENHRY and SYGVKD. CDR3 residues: CAISVGQGLAGSNEQFF. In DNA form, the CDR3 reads TGTGCCATCAGTGTGGGGCAGGGACTAGCGGGATCAAATGAGCAGTTCTTC.

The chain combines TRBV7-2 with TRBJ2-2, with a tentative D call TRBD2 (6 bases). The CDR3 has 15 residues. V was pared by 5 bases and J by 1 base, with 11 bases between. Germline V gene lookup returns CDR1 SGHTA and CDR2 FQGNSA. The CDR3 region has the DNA TGTGCCAGCAGCGTCGGGGGTGGGAACACCGGGGAGCTGTTTTTT. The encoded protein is CASSVGGGNTGELFF.

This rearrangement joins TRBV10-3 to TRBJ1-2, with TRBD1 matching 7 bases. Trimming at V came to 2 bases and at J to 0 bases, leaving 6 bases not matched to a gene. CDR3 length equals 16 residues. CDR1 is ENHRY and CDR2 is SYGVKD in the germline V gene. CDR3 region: CAISELGTETNYGYTF. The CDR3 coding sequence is TGTGCCATCAGTGAGCTGGGGACAGAAACTAACTATGGCTACACCTTC.

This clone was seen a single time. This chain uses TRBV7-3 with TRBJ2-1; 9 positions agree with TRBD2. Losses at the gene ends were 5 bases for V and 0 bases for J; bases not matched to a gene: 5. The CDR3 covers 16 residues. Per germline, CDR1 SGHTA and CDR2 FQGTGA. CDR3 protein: CASSKSGGSSYNEQFF. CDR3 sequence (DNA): TGTGCCAGCAGCAAGAGCGGGGGGAGCTCCTACAATGAGCAGTTCTTC. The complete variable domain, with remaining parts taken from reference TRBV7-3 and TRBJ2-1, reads GAGVSQTPSNKVTEKGKYVELRCDPISGHTALYWYRQSLGQGPEFLIYFQGTGAADDSGLPNDRFFAVRPEGSVSTLKIQRTERGDSAVYLCASSKSGGSSYNEQFFGPGTRLTVL.

In nucleotides, the CDR3 is TGCGCCAGCAGCCAAAGTACTACCTCTAGCGGGACCGGGGAGCTGTTTTTT. Its protein product is CASSQSTTSSGTGELFF. V and J are TRBV4-3 and TRBJ2-2; 8 bases match TRBD2. Germline values: CDR1 LGHNA, CDR2 YSLEER. V lost 2 bases to trimming and J lost 5 bases; unmatched junction nucleotides: 10. The CDR3 totals 17 residues.

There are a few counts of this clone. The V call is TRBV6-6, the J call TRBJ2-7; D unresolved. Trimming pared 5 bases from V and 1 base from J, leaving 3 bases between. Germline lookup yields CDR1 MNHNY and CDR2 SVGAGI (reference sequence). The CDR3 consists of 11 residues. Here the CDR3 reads CASSKSYEQYF. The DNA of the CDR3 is TGTGCCAGCAGTAAGTCCTACGAGCAGTACTTC.

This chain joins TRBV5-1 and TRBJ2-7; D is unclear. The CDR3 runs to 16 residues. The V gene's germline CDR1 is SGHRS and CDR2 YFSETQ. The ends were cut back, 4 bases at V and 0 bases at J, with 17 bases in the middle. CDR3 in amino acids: CASSPAPPRSSYEQYF. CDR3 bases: TGCGCCAGCAGCCCGGCGCCACCTAGGTCCTCCTACGAGCAGTACTTC.

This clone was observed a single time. CDR3 residues: CASRVGTETYEQYF. DNA for the CDR3: TGTGCCAGCAGGGTGGGAACAGAAACCTACGAGCAGTACTTC. The chain carries TRBV6-5 and TRBJ2-7; no definite D call. CDR3 size: 14 residues. Germline CDR1 reads MNHEY; CDR2 reads SVGAGI. With 6 bases removed from V and 2 bases from J, the gap between germline ends came to 14 bases.

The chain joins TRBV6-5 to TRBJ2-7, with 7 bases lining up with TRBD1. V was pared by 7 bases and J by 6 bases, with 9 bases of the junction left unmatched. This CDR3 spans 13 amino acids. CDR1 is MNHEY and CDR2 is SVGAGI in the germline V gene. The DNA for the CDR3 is TGTGCCAGCACCCGACAGGGTACTTCCGAGCAGTACTTC. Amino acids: CASTRQGTSEQYF.

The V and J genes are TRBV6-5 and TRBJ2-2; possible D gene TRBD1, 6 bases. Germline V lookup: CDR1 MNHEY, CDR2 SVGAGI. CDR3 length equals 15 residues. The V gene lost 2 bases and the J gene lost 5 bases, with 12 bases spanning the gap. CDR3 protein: CASSYLRGETGELFF. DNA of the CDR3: TGTGCCAGCAGTTACCTCAGGGGCGAAACCGGGGAGCTGTTTTTT.

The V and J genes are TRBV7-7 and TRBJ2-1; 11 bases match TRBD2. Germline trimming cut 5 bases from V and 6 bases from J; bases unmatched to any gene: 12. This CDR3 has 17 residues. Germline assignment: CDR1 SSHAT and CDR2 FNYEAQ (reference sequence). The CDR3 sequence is CASSPDRVGLAGNEQFF. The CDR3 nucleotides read TGTGCCAGCAGCCCTGACAGGGTTGGACTAGCGGGCAATGAGCAGTTCTTC.

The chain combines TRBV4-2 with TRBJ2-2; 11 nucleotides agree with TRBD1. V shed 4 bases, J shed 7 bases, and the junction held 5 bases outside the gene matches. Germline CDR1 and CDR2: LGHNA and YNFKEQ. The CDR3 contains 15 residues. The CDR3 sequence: CASSRTGGGSGELFF. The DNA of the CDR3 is TGTGCCAGCAGCCGGACAGGGGGCGGGAGCGGGGAGCTGTTTTTT.

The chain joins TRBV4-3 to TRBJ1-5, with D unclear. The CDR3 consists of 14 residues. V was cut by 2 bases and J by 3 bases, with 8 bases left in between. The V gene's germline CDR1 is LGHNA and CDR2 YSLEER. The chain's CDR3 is CASSQTSTNQPQHF. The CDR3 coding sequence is TGCGCCAGCAGCCAAACCTCCACCAATCAGCCCCAGCATTTT.

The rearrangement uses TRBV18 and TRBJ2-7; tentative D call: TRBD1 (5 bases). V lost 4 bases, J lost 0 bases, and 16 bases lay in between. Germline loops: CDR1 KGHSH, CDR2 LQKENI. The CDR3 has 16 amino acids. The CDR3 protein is CASSRSSPGHSYEQYF. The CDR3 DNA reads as TGTGCCAGCTCACGGTCGTCCCCAGGGCACTCCTACGAGCAGTACTTC.

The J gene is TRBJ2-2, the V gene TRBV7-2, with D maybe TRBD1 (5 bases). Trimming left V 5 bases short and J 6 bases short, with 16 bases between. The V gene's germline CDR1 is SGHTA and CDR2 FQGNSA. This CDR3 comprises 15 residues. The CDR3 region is CASSPSPDSPGELFF. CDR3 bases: TGTGCCAGCAGCCCTAGTCCTGACAGCCCCGGGGAGCTGTTTTTT.